Following are 9 T cell receptor beta chains from one sample sequenced in a study of cytomegalovirus exposure and HLA in healthy donors. Researchers ran the PCR with 60 Vbeta and 13 Jbeta primers. Some clones are missing from TCRdb's copy, which holds only in-frame ones; the method was immunoSEQ multiplex PCR. The table includes 120,000 to 150,000 clones, more than 75% detected once. Sequencing was performed on PBMCs. The receptor set was obtained from a man aged 18-30 years in good health and CMV-seropositive.

The chain has TRBV12-5 and TRBJ2-1; no clear D gene. This CDR3 has 12 amino acids. CDR1 is LGHNT and CDR2 is FRNRAP in the germline V gene. Trimming took off 5 bases at V and 10 bases at J, with 12 bases between the two ends. The CDR3, as DNA: TGTGCTAGTGGTCCCGACAATGTCGAGCAGTTCTTC. Translated, it gives CASGPDNVEQFF.

As regards this clone: Other nucleotide sequences in the sample specify the same CDR3. This chain uses TRBV19 with TRBJ2-5; D is perhaps TRBD1 (6 bases). Germline V gene lookup returns CDR1 LNHDA and CDR2 SQIVND (reference sequence). V was shortened by 3 bases and J by 2 bases, with 7 bases between the two germline ends. CDR3 length: 13 amino acids. CDR3 nucleotides: TGTGCCAGTAGTATTACAGGGCAAGAGACCCAGTACTTC. Its translation: CASSITGQETQYF.

J is TRBJ2-7 and V is TRBV6-1; 10 bases map to TRBD2. Germline V gene sequence: CDR1 MNHNS, CDR2 SASEGT. CDR3 length equals 16 residues. V was clipped by 4 bases and J by 1 base; unmatched bases: 7. CDR3 loop: CASSGLAGVGSYEQYF. DNA for the CDR3: TGTGCCAGCAGTGGTCTAGCGGGAGTCGGGTCCTACGAGCAGTACTTC.

This clone was counted a single time. This sequence joins TRBV6-5 and TRBJ1-3, with 9 bases identical to TRBD1. The CDR3 is made up of 14 amino acids. V was pared by 0 bases and J by 7 bases, with 1 base of the junction left unmatched. The germline V gene has CDR1 MNHEY and CDR2 SVGAGI. CDR3 amino acids: CASSYSTGGNTIYF. The CDR3, as DNA: TGTGCCAGCAGTTACTCGACAGGGGGGAACACCATATATTTT.

The V call is TRBV6-1, the J call TRBJ2-7; D may be TRBD2 (5 bases). Germline V CDR1 and CDR2: MNHNS, SASEGT. This CDR3 spans 13 amino acids. V dropped 3 bases and J dropped 4 bases, with 10 bases sitting between them. The CDR3 region has the DNA TGTGCCAGCAGTGATCCCGGGGTTTACGAGCAGTACTTC. This sequence encodes CASSDPGVYEQYF.

This clone was observed once. The CDR3: CASRDRISYNEQFF. In DNA form, the CDR3 reads TGTGCCAGCAGGGACAGGATTTCCTACAATGAGCAGTTCTTC. V and J are TRBV27 and TRBJ2-1; 7 bases match TRBD1. CDR1 is MNHEY, CDR2 SMNVEV, per germline (reference sequence). V was clipped by 6 bases and J by 1 base; unmatched bases: 3. CDR3 length: 14 residues.

This clone has only one observation. The chain has TRBV28 and TRBJ2-7; 11 nucleotides line up with TRBD2. The CDR3 runs 15 residues. Germline CDR1 and CDR2: MDHEN and SYDVKM. V gave up 6 bases and J gave up 1 base; unmatched junction bases: 5. The CDR3 nucleotides are TGTGCCAGCAGCCAGGGACTAGCGGAGTCCTACGAGCAGTACTTC. The encoded protein is CASSQGLAESYEQYF.

This clone was seen a few times. The chain has TRBV7-9 and TRBJ1-4, with TRBD1 matching over 7 bases. The CDR3 is 14 amino acids. J was trimmed by 7 bases and V by 0 bases; bases with no gene match: 2. Germline CDR1 is SEHNR and CDR2 is FQNEAQ (reference sequence). The CDR3 here is CASSLADRAEKLFF. Written as DNA, the CDR3 is TGTGCCAGCAGCTTAGCAGACAGGGCTGAAAAACTGTTTTTT.

About this clone itself: Distinct nucleotide sequences in the sample also encode this CDR3. This chain uses TRBV6-5 with TRBJ1-1; 8 bases fit TRBD1. This CDR3 comprises 15 residues. CDR1 is MNHEY and CDR2 is SVGAGI in the germline V gene. V gave up 0 bases and J gave up 2 bases; unmatched junction bases: 2. Written as DNA, the CDR3 is TGTGCCAGCAGTTACTCGCAGGGGGCCAACACTGAAGCTTTCTTT. It translates to CASSYSQGANTEAFF.